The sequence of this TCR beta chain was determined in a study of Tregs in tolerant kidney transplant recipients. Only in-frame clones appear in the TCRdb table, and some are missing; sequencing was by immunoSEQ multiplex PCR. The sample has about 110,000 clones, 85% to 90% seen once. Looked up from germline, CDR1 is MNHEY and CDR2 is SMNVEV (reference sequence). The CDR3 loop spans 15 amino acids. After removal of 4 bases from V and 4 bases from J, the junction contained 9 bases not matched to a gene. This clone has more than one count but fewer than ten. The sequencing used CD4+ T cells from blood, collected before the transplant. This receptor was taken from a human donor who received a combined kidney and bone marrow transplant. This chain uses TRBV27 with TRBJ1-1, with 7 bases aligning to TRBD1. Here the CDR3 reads CASSSDRVGGTEAFF. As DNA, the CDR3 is TGTGCCAGCAGTTCAGACAGGGTCGGAGGCACTGAAGCTTTCTTT.